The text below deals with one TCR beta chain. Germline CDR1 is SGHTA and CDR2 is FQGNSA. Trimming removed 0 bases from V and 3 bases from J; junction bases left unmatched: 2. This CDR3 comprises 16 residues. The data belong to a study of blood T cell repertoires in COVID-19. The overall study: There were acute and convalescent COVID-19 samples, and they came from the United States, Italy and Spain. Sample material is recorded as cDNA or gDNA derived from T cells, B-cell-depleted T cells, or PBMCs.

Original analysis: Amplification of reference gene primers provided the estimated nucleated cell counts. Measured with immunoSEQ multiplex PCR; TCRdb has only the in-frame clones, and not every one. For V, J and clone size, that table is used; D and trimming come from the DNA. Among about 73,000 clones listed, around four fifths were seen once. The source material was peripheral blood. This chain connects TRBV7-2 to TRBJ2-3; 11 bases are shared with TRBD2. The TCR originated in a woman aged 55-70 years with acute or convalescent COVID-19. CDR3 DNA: TGTGCCAGCAGCTTAGCTAGCGGGAGGGTGACAGATACGCAGTATTTT. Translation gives CASSLASGRVTDTQYF.